The 10 T cell receptor beta chains given below trace back to one sample, sequenced in a study of blood T cell repertoires in COVID-19. Sequencing used immunoSEQ multiplex PCR; TCRdb keeps in-frame clones, though not all of them. The table has some 200,000 clones, 70% to 90% seen once. The sample comprised peripheral blood. All receptors derive from a young woman who had recovered from COVID-19.

V is TRBV27 and J is TRBJ1-2; 9 bases align to TRBD1. J gave up 5 bases and V 5 bases, and 9 bases lay outside the gene matches. The CDR3 consists of 15 residues. The germline V gene has CDR1 MNHEY and CDR2 SMNVEV (reference sequence). CDR3 amino acids: CASSTPGTGIYGYTF. DNA for the CDR3: TGTGCCAGCAGTACCCCGGGGACAGGGATATATGGCTACACCTTC.

The chain recombines TRBV25-1 with TRBJ1-1; D uncertain. The CDR3 is 12 residues long. Germline V gives CDR1 MGHDK, CDR2 SYGVNS. The ends were cut back, 4 bases at V and 6 bases at J, with 9 bases in the middle. CDR3 loop: CASSGAGSEAFF. CDR3 sequence (DNA): TGTGCCAGCAGTGGGGCCGGCTCTGAAGCTTTCTTT.

The chain couples TRBV29-1 to TRBJ1-5; D possibly corresponds to TRBD1 (6 bases). Trimming cost V 1 base and J 4 bases, with 11 bases left between them. Germline CDR1 is SQVTM and CDR2 is ANQGSEA. The CDR3 runs to 14 residues. Written as DNA, the CDR3 is TGCAGCGTTGAAGTGGACAGTGGGAATCAGCCCCAGCATTTT. It encodes CSVEVDSGNQPQHF.

The rearrangement links TRBV9 to TRBJ2-7; perhaps TRBD1 as D (5 bases). This CDR3 has 13 amino acids. V lost 3 bases and J lost 1, with 8 bases in between. Germline CDR1 is SGDLS and CDR2 is YYNGEE. The CDR3 DNA is TGTGCCAGCAGCGGGAGACAGTCCTACGAGCAGTACTTC. Translating it yields CASSGRQSYEQYF. Filled out from reference TRBV9 and TRBJ2-7, the complete variable domain reads DSGVTQTPKHLITATGQRVTLRCSPRSGDLSVYWYQQSLDQGLQFLIQYYNGEERAKGNILERFSAQQFPDLHSELNLSSLELGDSALYFCASSGRQSYEQYFGPGTRLTVT.

This clone was picked up a small number of times. J is TRBJ1-1 and V is TRBV2; D gene uncertain. This CDR3 contains 15 residues. The V gene's germline CDR1 is SNHLY and CDR2 FYNNEI. V gave up 5 bases and J gave up 4 bases, with 17 bases separating them. CDR3 in amino acids: CASSSPLRLGTEAFF. CDR3 in DNA: TGTGCCAGCAGTAGCCCGCTCAGGTTAGGCACTGAAGCTTTCTTT.

The gene calls are TRBV5-6 and TRBJ2-4, with D perhaps matching TRBD2 (6 bases). The germline V gene has CDR1 SGHDT and CDR2 YYEEEE. The CDR3 is 15 amino acids. V lost 1 base, J lost 3 bases, and 11 bases lay in between. CDR3 amino acids: CASSLQRVGKNIQYF. Written as DNA, the CDR3 is TGTGCCAGCAGCTTGCAGCGGGTAGGCAAAAACATTCAGTACTTC.

The gene calls are TRBV5-1 and TRBJ2-1; 11 positions agree with TRBD1. The V gene end was trimmed by 1 base and the J gene end by 5 bases; junction bases not matched to a gene: 5. From germline, CDR1 is SGHRS and CDR2 YFSETQ. This CDR3 contains 16 residues. CDR3 DNA sequence: TGCGCCAGCAGCTTGAAATGGGACAGGGGGGACAATGAGCAGTTCTTC. Amino acid sequence: CASSLKWDRGDNEQFF.

The chain carries TRBV16 and TRBJ2-5; possibly TRBD2 for D (7 bases). This CDR3 region has 16 residues. V was trimmed by 0 bases and J by 5 bases, leaving 16 bases between them. CDR1 and CDR2 (germline): KGHSY, FQNENV. CDR3 residues: CASSQSQRTAGETQYF. The CDR3 DNA reads TGTGCCAGCAGCCAATCACAGCGGACAGCGGGGGAGACCCAGTACTTC. Full variable domain (outside the CDR3, taken from reference TRBV16 and TRBJ2-5): GEEVAQTPKHLVRGEGQKAKLYCAPIKGHSYVFWYQQVLKNEFKFLISFQNENVFDETGMPKERFSAKCLPNSPCSLEIQATKLEDSAVYFCASSQSQRTAGETQYFGPGTRLLVL.

The chain is built from TRBV19 and TRBJ2-5, with TRBD1 identical over 9 bases. Germline assignment: CDR1 LNHDA and CDR2 SQIVND (reference sequence). The J segment lost 0 bases and the V segment lost 2 bases, leaving 10 bases of the junction unmatched. The CDR3 contains 18 residues. CDR3 sequence (DNA): TGTGCCAGTAGTATATCGGGACAGGGCACACTTTACCAAGAGACCCAGTACTTC. The encoded protein is CASSISGQGTLYQETQYF.

The chain combines TRBV30 with TRBJ1-5, with TRBD1 as a possible D gene (6 bases). The CDR3 has 17 amino acids. The germline gives CDR1 GTSNPN, CDR2 SVGIG (reference sequence). The V end lost 0 bases, the J end lost 1 base, and 16 bases lay between the germline ends. The CDR3 loop reads CAWSVRVAGASNQPQHF. The CDR3 DNA follows: TGTGCCTGGAGTGTACGGGTGGCAGGGGCAAGCAATCAGCCCCAGCATTTT.